This T cell receptor (beta chain) is drawn from a study of Graves' ophthalmopathy and Graves' hyperthyroidism. Turning to this clonotype: Its matching antigen is unknown.

This CDR3 contains 15 residues. Trimming took 6 bases from V and 5 from J; bases not matched to a gene: 10. Findings and caveats of the study: A model of 13 signatures distinguished ophthalmopathy from stable hyperthyroidism at around 90% sensitivity and 81.08% specificity. It was with roughly 71% sensitivity and about 72% specificity that the model predicted ophthalmopathy progression. Blood also carried most expanded thyroid clonotypes exceeding 0.001 frequency.

Transcripts of RNA were the source for amplifying TCR beta CDR3 regions. HTBI-primed RT-PCR formed the first round, and a multiplex PCR formed the second. TCRdb processed the multiplex PCR reads anew with MiXCR; each CDR3 protein has one entry. The profile shows roughly 1.1 million distinct CDR3 sequences, less than 45% of them singletons. The V call is TRBV12-3 or TRBV12-4, the J call TRBJ1-1; 9 bases align to TRBD1. This receptor was identified in an adult man with Graves' hyperthyroidism. The sequenced sample was peripheral blood or thyroid tissue (not recorded which). The CDR3 DNA is TGTGCCAGCAGCACAGGGGGCTACTTCAGTACTGAAGCTTTCTTT. It yields the protein CASSTGGYFSTEAFF.